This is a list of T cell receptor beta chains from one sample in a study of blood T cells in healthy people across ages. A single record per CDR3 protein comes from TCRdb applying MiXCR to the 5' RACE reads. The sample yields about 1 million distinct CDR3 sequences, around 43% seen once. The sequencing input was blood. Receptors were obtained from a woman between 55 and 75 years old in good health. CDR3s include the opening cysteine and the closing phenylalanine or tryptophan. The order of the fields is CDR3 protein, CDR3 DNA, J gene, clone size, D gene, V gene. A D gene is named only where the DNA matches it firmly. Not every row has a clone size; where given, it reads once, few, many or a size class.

cdr3_aa: CSAAGEGTDTQYF; cdr3_nt: TGCAGTGCCGCGGGAGAGGGCACAGATACGCAGTATTTT; j_call: TRBJ2-3; clone_size: few; d_call: TRBD2; v_call: TRBV20-1
cdr3_aa: CSAVGRGSSYEQYF; cdr3_nt: TGCAGTGCCGTTGGGCGGGGTAGCTCCTACGAGCAGTACTTC; j_call: TRBJ2-7; clone_size: .; d_call: .; v_call: TRBV20-1
cdr3_aa: CASKQGRGTGELFF; cdr3_nt: TGTGCCAGCAAACAGGGTCGCGGCACCGGGGAGCTGTTTTTT; j_call: TRBJ2-2; clone_size: .; d_call: .; v_call: TRBV2
cdr3_aa: CASSLAQGIYGHTF; cdr3_nt: TGTGCCAGCAGCTTAGCCCAGGGTATTTATGGCCACACCTTC; j_call: TRBJ1-2; clone_size: .; d_call: .; v_call: TRBV13
cdr3_aa: CASSRIPRGRAPYEQYF; cdr3_nt: TGTGCCAGCAGCCGAATCCCCCGTGGGAGAGCCCCCTACGAGCAGTACTTC; j_call: TRBJ2-7; clone_size: few; d_call: .; v_call: TRBV11-2
cdr3_aa: CSAREESPGTQYF; cdr3_nt: TGCAGTGCTAGAGAGGAGAGCCCGGGGACCCAGTACTTC; j_call: TRBJ2-5; clone_size: many; d_call: .; v_call: TRBV20-1
cdr3_aa: CSATGNTEAFF; cdr3_nt: TGCAGCGCTACAGGGAACACTGAAGCTTTCTTT; j_call: TRBJ1-1; clone_size: .; d_call: .; v_call: TRBV29-1
cdr3_aa: CASSLEGNEQFF; cdr3_nt: TGTGCCAGCAGCTTAGAAGGGAATGAGCAGTTCTTC; j_call: TRBJ2-1; clone_size: many; d_call: .; v_call: TRBV5-1
cdr3_aa: CASSFSGKGYGYTF; cdr3_nt: TGTGCCAGCAGTTTTTCAGGGAAGGGGTATGGCTACACCTTC; j_call: TRBJ1-2; clone_size: .; d_call: .; v_call: TRBV28
cdr3_aa: CASSLSRGTYNEQYF; cdr3_nt: TGTGCCAGCAGCTTAAGTCGGGGAACCTACAATGAGCAGTACTTC; j_call: TRBJ2-7; clone_size: .; d_call: .; v_call: TRBV11-3
cdr3_aa: CASKKREGSYNEQFF; cdr3_nt: TGTGCCAGCAAAAAGCGGGAGGGCTCCTACAATGAGCAGTTCTTC; j_call: TRBJ2-1; clone_size: .; d_call: TRBD2; v_call: TRBV27
cdr3_aa: CSVSGLAGVSYEQYF; cdr3_nt: TGCAGTGTTTCGGGACTAGCGGGGGTCTCCTACGAGCAGTACTTC; j_call: TRBJ2-7; clone_size: few; d_call: TRBD2; v_call: TRBV20-1
cdr3_aa: CAISPEPVTENYGYTF; cdr3_nt: TGTGCCATCAGCCCCGAGCCGGTGACAGAGAACTATGGCTACACCTTC; j_call: TRBJ1-2; clone_size: .; d_call: .; v_call: TRBV10-3
cdr3_aa: CASHRVGNQPQHF; cdr3_nt: TGTGCCAGTCACAGGGTGGGCAATCAGCCCCAGCATTTT; j_call: TRBJ1-5; clone_size: once; d_call: .; v_call: TRBV28
cdr3_aa: CASSGIAGGLGEQYF; cdr3_nt: TGTGCCAGCAGTGGAATAGCGGGAGGGCTAGGCGAGCAGTACTTC; j_call: TRBJ2-7; clone_size: .; d_call: TRBD2; v_call: TRBV25-1
cdr3_aa: CASSSGRDYPLSYNEQFF; cdr3_nt: TGTGCCAGCAGCTCTGGCCGGGACTACCCTCTCTCCTACAATGAGCAGTTCTTC; j_call: TRBJ2-1; clone_size: .; d_call: TRBD2; v_call: TRBV7-9
cdr3_aa: CSARGLAGGGQPQHF; cdr3_nt: TGCAGTGCTAGAGGTCTCGCAGGGGGGGGGCAGCCCCAGCATTTT; j_call: TRBJ1-5; clone_size: once; d_call: TRBD1; v_call: TRBV20-1
cdr3_aa: CASSPDAGTDTQYF; cdr3_nt: TGCGCCAGCAGCCCGGACGCCGGCACAGATACGCAGTATTTT; j_call: TRBJ2-3; clone_size: few; d_call: .; v_call: TRBV5-1
cdr3_aa: CATSKGNLGSFREQYF; cdr3_nt: TGTGCCACCAGCAAAGGAAATCTAGGGTCTTTTCGGGAGCAGTACTTC; j_call: TRBJ2-7; clone_size: .; d_call: .; v_call: TRBV15
cdr3_aa: CASSPALDRNIQYF; cdr3_nt: TGTGCCAGCTCACCCGCCTTGGACAGAAACATTCAGTACTTC; j_call: TRBJ2-4; clone_size: .; d_call: .; v_call: TRBV18
cdr3_aa: CASSKQTSSYNEQFF; cdr3_nt: TGTGCCAGCAGCAAACAGACGAGCTCCTACAATGAGCAGTTCTTC; j_call: TRBJ2-1; clone_size: few; d_call: .; v_call: TRBV21-1
cdr3_aa: CASRDHARKNEQFF; cdr3_nt: TGTGCCAGCAGAGATCATGCCCGGAAGAATGAGCAGTTCTTC; j_call: TRBJ2-1; clone_size: .; d_call: .; v_call: TRBV28
cdr3_aa: CASANTGGLDTQYF; cdr3_nt: TGTGCCAGCGCTAACACAGGGGGCTTAGATACGCAGTATTTT; j_call: TRBJ2-3; clone_size: .; d_call: TRBD1; v_call: TRBV6-2/TRBV6-3
cdr3_aa: CATSDWASTDTQYF; cdr3_nt: TGTGCCACCAGTGATTGGGCCAGCACAGATACGCAGTATTTT; j_call: TRBJ2-3; clone_size: .; d_call: .; v_call: TRBV24-1
cdr3_aa: CASSVRQGTDEQYF; cdr3_nt: TGTGCCAGCAGCGTAAGACAGGGGACAGACGAGCAGTACTTC; j_call: TRBJ2-7; clone_size: .; d_call: TRBD1; v_call: TRBV9
cdr3_aa: CSARGEHEQYF; cdr3_nt: TGCAGTGCTAGGGGGGAGCACGAGCAGTACTTC; j_call: TRBJ2-7; clone_size: few; d_call: .; v_call: TRBV20-1
cdr3_aa: CASRQLRTVSSTDTQYF; cdr3_nt: TGTGCCAGCAGACAACTCCGGACCGTGTCTAGCACAGATACGCAGTATTTT; j_call: TRBJ2-3; clone_size: .; d_call: .; v_call: TRBV27
cdr3_aa: CSVEPRQLQETQYF; cdr3_nt: TGCAGCGTTGAACCCAGACAGCTCCAAGAGACCCAGTACTTC; j_call: TRBJ2-5; clone_size: many; d_call: .; v_call: TRBV29-1
cdr3_aa: CSATGLAGSPQETQYF; cdr3_nt: TGCAGTGCTACGGGACTAGCGGGGAGCCCCCAAGAGACCCAGTACTTC; j_call: TRBJ2-5; clone_size: .; d_call: TRBD2; v_call: TRBV20-1
cdr3_aa: CASSWDSRSYEQYF; cdr3_nt: TGTGCCAGCAGTTGGGACAGCCGAAGCTACGAGCAGTACTTC; j_call: TRBJ2-7; clone_size: few; d_call: TRBD1; v_call: TRBV6-1
cdr3_aa: CASTEREGLRNEQFF; cdr3_nt: TGTGCCAGCACTGAGCGGGAGGGCCTCCGGAATGAGCAGTTCTTC; j_call: TRBJ2-1; clone_size: few; d_call: TRBD2; v_call: TRBV6-1
cdr3_aa: CSAKEDTNYGYTF; cdr3_nt: TGCAGTGCTAAAGAGGACACTAACTATGGCTACACCTTC; j_call: TRBJ1-2; clone_size: .; d_call: .; v_call: TRBV20-1
cdr3_aa: CASSPLAGLQETQYF; cdr3_nt: TGCGCCAGCAGCCCCCTTGCAGGACTCCAAGAGACCCAGTACTTC; j_call: TRBJ2-5; clone_size: .; d_call: .; v_call: TRBV5-1
cdr3_aa: CASSDGTGKGTDTQYF; cdr3_nt: TGTGCCAGCAGCGATGGGACAGGGAAGGGTACAGATACGCAGTATTTT; j_call: TRBJ2-3; clone_size: .; d_call: TRBD1; v_call: TRBV13
cdr3_aa: CASSRGQAGELFF; cdr3_nt: TGTGCCAGCAGCCGGGGACAGGCCGGGGAGCTGTTTTTT; j_call: TRBJ2-2; clone_size: .; d_call: TRBD1; v_call: TRBV7-3
cdr3_aa: CASSSETDTQYF; cdr3_nt: TGTGCCAGCAGTTCGGAAACAGATACGCAGTATTTT; j_call: TRBJ2-3; clone_size: .; d_call: .; v_call: TRBV6-6
cdr3_aa: CASKWDRGETQYF; cdr3_nt: TGTGCCAGCAAGTGGGACAGGGGAGAGACCCAGTACTTC; j_call: TRBJ2-5; clone_size: .; d_call: TRBD1; v_call: TRBV2
cdr3_aa: CASSSGLATGSEQYF; cdr3_nt: TGTGCCAGCAGCTCCGGTCTGGCGACTGGGAGCGAGCAGTACTTC; j_call: TRBJ2-7; clone_size: many; d_call: .; v_call: TRBV7-2
cdr3_aa: CASGTSSGANVLTF; cdr3_nt: TGTGCCAGTGGTACCTCTTCTGGGGCCAACGTCCTGACTTTC; j_call: TRBJ2-6; clone_size: .; d_call: .; v_call: TRBV2
cdr3_aa: CASSPKGLSSYEQYF; cdr3_nt: TGTGCCAGCAGCCCAAAAGGATTAAGCTCCTACGAGCAGTACTTC; j_call: TRBJ2-7; clone_size: once; d_call: .; v_call: TRBV7-9
cdr3_aa: CSASRREGNAGELFF; cdr3_nt: TGCAGTGCTAGTCGGCGGGAGGGCAATGCCGGGGAGCTGTTTTTT; j_call: TRBJ2-2; clone_size: .; d_call: TRBD2; v_call: TRBV20-1
cdr3_aa: CSAQGTSRETQYF; cdr3_nt: TGCAGCGCCCAGGGAACTAGCAGGGAGACCCAGTACTTC; j_call: TRBJ2-5; clone_size: many; d_call: .; v_call: TRBV29-1
cdr3_aa: CSARTDGGVWTSGRETQYF; cdr3_nt: TGCAGTGCCAGAACCGACGGGGGGGTTTGGACTAGCGGGAGAGAGACCCAGTACTTC; j_call: TRBJ2-5; clone_size: .; d_call: TRBD2; v_call: TRBV20-1
cdr3_aa: CASSPLDTHGETQYF; cdr3_nt: TGTGCCAGCAGCCCCCTGGACACGCACGGGGAGACCCAGTACTTC; j_call: TRBJ2-5; clone_size: few; d_call: .; v_call: TRBV28
cdr3_aa: CASSLLGNQGETQYF; cdr3_nt: TGTGCCAGCAGTTTATTGGGTAATCAGGGGGAGACCCAGTACTTC; j_call: TRBJ2-5; clone_size: few; d_call: .; v_call: TRBV27
cdr3_aa: CSVGGAGGLETQYF; cdr3_nt: TGCAGCGTTGGGGGGGCAGGGGGCTTGGAGACCCAGTACTTC; j_call: TRBJ2-5; clone_size: few; d_call: TRBD1; v_call: TRBV29-1
cdr3_aa: CASSSSSGNTDTQYF; cdr3_nt: TGTGCCAGCAGTTCTTCTAGCGGAAACACAGATACGCAGTATTTT; j_call: TRBJ2-3; clone_size: few; d_call: TRBD2; v_call: TRBV6-2/TRBV6-3
cdr3_aa: CASSLVESLPYQETQYF; cdr3_nt: TGCGCCAGCAGCTTGGTGGAGTCTTTACCGTACCAAGAGACCCAGTACTTC; j_call: TRBJ2-5; clone_size: few; d_call: .; v_call: TRBV5-1
cdr3_aa: CASSPPGQGREQYF; cdr3_nt: TGTGCCAGCAGCCCCCCCGGACAGGGGCGCGAGCAGTACTTC; j_call: TRBJ2-7; clone_size: .; d_call: TRBD1; v_call: TRBV28
cdr3_aa: CASRGGTSGYEQYF; cdr3_nt: TGTGCCAGCAGGGGGGGGACTAGCGGGTACGAGCAGTACTTC; j_call: TRBJ2-7; clone_size: few; d_call: TRBD2; v_call: TRBV6-5
cdr3_aa: CASRYLAGAAYEQYF; cdr3_nt: TGTGCCAGCAGGTACCTAGCGGGGGCCGCCTACGAGCAGTACTTC; j_call: TRBJ2-7; clone_size: .; d_call: TRBD2; v_call: TRBV6-1
cdr3_aa: CASSESSGTDYPNTEAFF; cdr3_nt: TGTGCCAGCAGTGAATCGTCGGGAACAGACTACCCGAACACTGAAGCTTTCTTT; j_call: TRBJ1-1; clone_size: many; d_call: .; v_call: TRBV25-1
cdr3_aa: CASSRTGFSWQETQYF; cdr3_nt: TGTGCCAGCAGTAGAACAGGGTTTTCCTGGCAAGAGACCCAGTACTTC; j_call: TRBJ2-5; clone_size: few; d_call: .; v_call: TRBV6-2/TRBV6-3
cdr3_aa: CASNQGLAGEGYEQYF; cdr3_nt: TGCGCCAGCAACCAGGGACTAGCGGGTGAAGGCTACGAGCAGTACTTC; j_call: TRBJ2-7; clone_size: .; d_call: TRBD2; v_call: TRBV5-1
cdr3_aa: CASSPDRGRPNYGYTF; cdr3_nt: TGTGCCAGCAGTCCCGACAGGGGACGTCCGAACTATGGCTACACCTTC; j_call: TRBJ1-2; clone_size: few; d_call: TRBD1; v_call: TRBV27